A single sample is the source of the 29 T cell receptor beta chains below, sequenced in a study of T cell repertoires in cytomegalovirus infection (dated by TCRdb to between 2017 and 2020). Sequencing used an Illumina HiSeq 1500. The public reads were reanalyzed by TCRdb: fastp trimming at Q25, MiXCR alignment, in-frame beta chains only. Rows are combined by CDR3 protein, so each entry shows the most common genes and DNA. The sample table shows roughly 720,000 distinct CDR3 sequences, and roughly 35% are seen once. 2.5% to 3.5% of the sample goes to the ten largest clones. The sample taken for sequencing was PBMCs. The receptors stem from a human donor in good health (CMV status not recorded). Some clones in this sample may be carry-over from other donors' samples.

Only one count was recorded for this clonotype. The CDR3 does not close with the conserved phenylalanine or tryptophan, likely indicating a read error. The limits of the CDR3 on the DNA are not certain, so only TCRdb's listed CDR3 is given. The genes are TRBV27 and TRBJ1-2; the table's D call, TRBD1, has no DNA check behind it. In germline, CDR1 is MNHEY, CDR2 SMNVEV (reference sequence). The CDR3 spans 18 residues, counting both ends. The CDR3 spells CASSVPRDRGTLNYVYTL.

This clonotype occurred a few times. J is TRBJ1-1 and V is TRBV29-1; 7 bases map to TRBD1. In germline, CDR1 is SQVTM, CDR2 ANQGSEA. The CDR3 covers 16 residues. With V trimmed by 6 bases and J by 0 bases, 13 bases remained unmatched. In DNA, the CDR3 is TGCAGCGTCGCGACAGGGTTAGGGGACTTGAACACTGAAGCTTTCTTT. Residues: CSVATGLGDLNTEAFF. The full variable domain, in which reference TRBV29-1 and TRBJ1-1 provide the parts outside the CDR3, is SAVISQKPSRDICQRGTSLTIQCQVDSQVTMMFWYRQQPGQSLTLIATANQGSEATYESGFVIDKFPISRPNLTFSTLTVSNMSPEDSSIYLCSVATGLGDLNTEAFFGQGTRLTVV.

The chain uses TRBV6-1 and TRBJ2-3; D not resolved. From germline, CDR1 is MNHNS and CDR2 SASEGT. V was shortened by 5 bases and J by 0 bases, with 12 bases between the two germline ends. The CDR3 covers 15 residues. Here the CDR3 reads CASSPGAYSTDTQYF. The CDR3 DNA reads as TGTGCCAGCAGTCCCGGCGCCTATAGCACAGATACGCAGTATTTT.

This chain links TRBV15 with TRBJ1-5, with TRBD1 matching 7 bases. Trimming removed 0 bases from V and 4 bases from J; junction bases left unmatched: 9. This CDR3 spans 17 amino acids. Germline CDR1 LNHNV, CDR2 YYDKDF (reference sequence). This CDR3 reads CATSRDPAPQGNQPQHF. The CDR3 DNA follows: TGTGCCACCAGCAGAGATCCCGCCCCACAGGGGAATCAGCCCCAGCATTTT.

This clonotype was recorded a few times. The chain recombines TRBV28 with TRBJ2-4; unclear D gene. CDR1 and CDR2 from the germline V gene are MDHEN and SYDVKM. The CDR3 totals 12 residues. V lost 2 bases and J lost 9, with 8 bases in between. The CDR3 protein is CASSLGRGIQYF. In DNA, the CDR3 is TGTGCCAGCAGTTTAGGTAGAGGCATTCAGTACTTC.

This clonotype was seen repeatedly, ten times or more. At one end, the junction sequence differs from germline, possibly due to a read error. This chain links TRBV12-3 or TRBV12-4 with TRBJ2-3; D call uncertain. This CDR3 has 13 amino acids. CDR3 nucleotide sequence: TGTGCCAGCAGCTTAGGGTTCACAGATACGCAGTATTTT. Translated: CASSLGFTDTQYF.

The chain links TRBV19 to TRBJ2-1, with 10 nucleotides matching TRBD2. The length of the CDR3 is 16 residues. Trimming removed 3 bases from V and 5 bases from J; junction bases left unmatched: 7. Germline loops: CDR1 LNHDA, CDR2 SQIVND (reference sequence). The CDR3 region has the DNA TGTGCCAGTAGTATCATTGCTAGCGGGAGAAACAATGAGCAGTTCTTC. Its translation: CASSIIASGRNNEQFF. Full variable domain (rest looked up from reference TRBV19 and TRBJ2-1): DGGITQSPKYLFRKEGQNVTLSCEQNLNHDAMYWYRQDPGQGLRLIYYSQIVNDFQKGDIAEGYSVSREKKESFPLTVTSAQKNPTAFYLCASSIIASGRNNEQFFGPGTRLTVL.

The CDR3 nucleotides read TGTGCCACCAGCAGAGGAGAAGGGCACGACTTCTCGATCTCTGGAAACACCATATATTTT. Its protein is CATSRGEGHDFSISGNTIYF. The chain uses TRBV15 and TRBJ1-3; D is ambiguous. Germline loops: CDR1 LNHNV, CDR2 YYDKDF (reference sequence). The CDR3 is 20 residues long. The V end lost 1 base, the J end lost 0 bases, and 22 bases lay between the germline ends.

This sequence joins TRBV3-1 and TRBJ1-5; the D is unclear. CDR1 LGHDT and CDR2 YNNKEL come from the germline V gene (reference sequence). Trimming removed 1 base at V and 9 bases at J, with 13 bases between. This CDR3 is 14 amino acids long. CDR3 residues: CASSQGQAPRPQHF. CDR3 nucleotides: TGTGCCAGCAGCCAAGGCCAGGCCCCCCGGCCCCAGCATTTT.

The gene calls are TRBV4-1 and TRBJ2-2, with D hard to call. The germline V gene has CDR1 MGHRA and CDR2 YSYEKL. The CDR3 covers 15 residues. Trimming pared 3 bases from V and 4 bases from J, leaving 12 bases between. CDR3 region: CASSHPGWGTGELFF. Here the CDR3 DNA reads TGCGCCAGCAGCCACCCCGGATGGGGCACCGGGGAGCTGTTTTTT.

Only a few counts were recorded for this clonotype. This chain connects TRBV5-5 to TRBJ2-5, with D perhaps assigned TRBD1 or TRBD2 (5 bases each). Trimming cost V 7 bases and J 2 bases, with 18 bases left between them. Germline V gives CDR1 SGHKS, CDR2 YYEKEE (reference sequence). The CDR3 covers 15 residues. The CDR3 DNA follows: TGTGCCAGCGGGGGATCTTCGACTTATCAAGAGACCCAGTACTTC. It translates to CASGGSSTYQETQYF. The variable domain in full, with the rest retrieved from reference TRBV5-5 and TRBJ2-5, is DAGVTQSPTHLIKTRGQQVTLRCSPISGHKSVSWYQQVLGQGPQFIFQYYEKEERGRGNFPDRFSARQFPNYSSELNVNALLLGDSALYLCASGGSSTYQETQYFGPGTRLLVL.

This clonotype occurred a few times. This chain joins TRBV19 and TRBJ2-7; D is possibly TRBD1 (6 bases). Germline V gene data show CDR1 as LNHDA and CDR2 as SQIVND (reference sequence). V was shortened by 5 bases and J by 3 bases, with 11 bases between the two germline ends. CDR3 size: 13 residues. CDR3 DNA sequence: TGTGCCAGTAGTCGGGACAAGGTCTACGAGCAGTACTTC. Protein: CASSRDKVYEQYF. Full variable domain (missing parts from reference TRBV19 and TRBJ2-7): DGGITQSPKYLFRKEGQNVTLSCEQNLNHDAMYWYRQDPGQGLRLIYYSQIVNDFQKGDIAEGYSVSREKKESFPLTVTSAQKNPTAFYLCASSRDKVYEQYFGPGTRLTVT.

Regarding this clonotype: A read error is possible here, since a much larger clone lies one base away. The chain carries TRBV28 and TRBJ2-3; 9 nucleotides agree with TRBD2. The germline CDR1 and CDR2 sequences are MDHEN and SYDVKM. The CDR3 spans 16 residues. In DNA form, the CDR3 reads TGTTCCAGCAGTACGCCTAGCGGGGAGGATACAGATACGCAGTATTTT. It specifies CSSSTPSGEDTDTQYF.

This clonotype was recorded once. Sequence at one end of the junction differs from germline and may be a read error. The rearrangement links TRBV7-6 to TRBJ1-1, with D unresolved. Looked up from germline, CDR1 is SGHVS and CDR2 is FNYEAQ. The CDR3 runs to 11 residues. CDR3 sequence reads: CASSLEEEALF. CDR3 DNA: TGTGCCAGCAGCTTAGAAGAAGAAGCTTTATTT.

V is TRBV9 and J is TRBJ1-3; the D is unclear. The CDR3 runs 14 residues. Germline CDR1 and CDR2: SGDLS and YYNGEE. Trimming removed 3 bases at V and 0 bases at J, with 7 bases between. The CDR3 reads CASSAEDSGNTIYF. The CDR3 bases are TGTGCCAGCAGCGCGGAAGACTCTGGAAACACCATATATTTT. The full variable domain, with the rest looked up from reference TRBV9 and TRBJ1-3, is DSGVTQTPKHLITATGQRVTLRCSPRSGDLSVYWYQQSLDQGLQFLIQYYNGEERAKGNILERFSAQQFPDLHSELNLSSLELGDSALYFCASSAEDSGNTIYFGEGSWLTVV.

The chain uses TRBV10-1 and TRBJ2-5; D may be TRBD1 (5 bases). V lost 4 bases and J lost 3, with 9 bases in between. The length of the CDR3 is 13 residues. Per germline, CDR1 WNHNN and CDR2 SYGVQD (reference sequence). The chain's CDR3 is CASSVRQKETQYF. CDR3 nucleotide sequence: TGCGCCAGCAGTGTGCGACAGAAAGAGACCCAGTACTTC.

In the case of this clonotype: An end of the junction does not agree with germline; a read error may underlie this. The chain is built from TRBV6-5 and TRBJ2-5, with a weak D call TRBD2 (5 bases). Germline V lookup: CDR1 MNHEY, CDR2 SVGAGI. The CDR3 is 14 residues long. The CDR3 DNA is TGTGCCCGCAGTTATAACCGAGGGCAAGAGACCCAGTACTTC. Protein sequence: CARSYNRGQETQYF.

There are a few counts of this clonotype. This sequence joins TRBV28 and TRBJ1-5; no clear D gene. Germline V gives CDR1 MDHEN, CDR2 SYDVKM. CDR3 length equals 15 residues. Trimming pared 7 bases from V and 2 bases from J, leaving 15 bases between. The CDR3 is CASTPGGQGNQPQHF. The CDR3 DNA reads TGTGCCAGCACCCCCGGAGGGCAGGGCAATCAGCCCCAGCATTTT.

This clonotype was counted at least ten times. The chain couples TRBV25-1 to TRBJ1-2, with D hard to call. V lost 3 bases to trimming and J lost 4 bases, with 12 bases between them. CDR3 size: 14 residues. Germline V lookup: CDR1 MGHDK, CDR2 SYGVNS. In DNA, the CDR3 is TGTGCCAGCAGTGAGAGGTCCGGCTTCTATGGCTACACCTTC. This gives the protein CASSERSGFYGYTF.

The chain uses TRBV5-6 and TRBJ2-7; a weak D match, TRBD2 (6 bases). The V end was cut by 3 bases, the J end by 1 base, with 11 bases between. The V gene's germline CDR1 is SGHDT and CDR2 YYEEEE. The CDR3 runs to 14 residues. The CDR3 sequence: CASSWDFSSYEQYF. DNA for the CDR3: TGTGCCAGCAGCTGGGACTTCAGTTCCTACGAGCAGTACTTC.

This chain links TRBV6-6 with TRBJ2-3, with 8 bases aligning to TRBD1. The length of the CDR3 is 19 residues. Germline V lookup: CDR1 MNHNY, CDR2 SVGAGI (reference sequence). Unmatched junction bases numbered 14, after V lost 2 bases and J lost 1 base. The CDR3 DNA sequence: TGTGCCAGCAGTTACACGACAAGGACGACAGGGGTCCGCACAGATACGCAGTATTTT. This translates into CASSYTTRTTGVRTDTQYF.

This CDR3 reads CASSKSDRANYGYTF. The CDR3 DNA reads as TGTGCCAGCAGCAAGAGTGACAGGGCAAACTATGGCTACACCTTC. The rearrangement joins TRBV7-9 to TRBJ1-2, with TRBD1 identical over 7 bases. After removal of 5 bases from V and 2 bases from J, the junction contained 8 bases not matched to a gene. CDR3 length equals 15 residues. The V gene's germline CDR1 is SEHNR and CDR2 FQNEAQ (reference sequence).

The chain employs TRBV30 and TRBJ1-5; D not certain. Looked up from germline, CDR1 is GTSNPN and CDR2 is SVGIG (reference sequence). The CDR3 consists of 15 residues. V shed 3 bases and J shed 6 bases, with 18 bases lying between them. CDR3 loop: CAWSADLGEGQPQHF. As DNA, the CDR3 is TGTGCCTGGAGCGCCGATCTGGGAGAAGGTCAGCCCCAGCATTTT.

The chain has TRBV5-5 and TRBJ2-2; 8 positions match TRBD1. Germline V gene data show CDR1 as SGHKS and CDR2 as YYEKEE (reference sequence). Germline trimming cut 0 bases from V and 5 bases from J; bases unmatched to any gene: 12. The CDR3 is made up of 18 amino acids. CDR3 residues: CASSLASLDRERTGELFF. DNA of the CDR3: TGTGCCAGCAGCTTGGCCTCATTGGACAGGGAAAGAACCGGGGAGCTGTTTTTT.

The CDR3, as DNA: TGCGCCAGCAGCTTTGGACTAAGTGACATGAACACTGAAGCTTTCTTT. Residues: CASSFGLSDMNTEAFF. V is TRBV5-1 and J is TRBJ1-1, with D hard to call. The CDR3 runs to 16 residues. Trimming took 2 bases from V and 0 from J, leaving 14 bases between them. Germline V lookup: CDR1 SGHRS, CDR2 YFSETQ.

CDR3 sequence: CASSASLDPYEQYF. The CDR3 DNA reads TGTGCCAGCAGCGCGTCACTAGACCCCTACGAGCAGTACTTC. V is TRBV5-6 and J is TRBJ2-7; tentatively, D is TRBD2 (5 bases). Germline assignment: CDR1 SGHDT and CDR2 YYEEEE. Trimming took off 4 bases at V and 2 bases at J, with 13 bases between the two ends. CDR3 length equals 14 residues.

The chain has TRBV27 and TRBJ1-2; D might be TRBD1 (5 bases). The V gene's germline CDR1 is MNHEY and CDR2 SMNVEV (reference sequence). CDR3 length equals 16 residues. The V end lost 3 bases, the J end lost 7 bases, and 21 bases lay between the germline ends. The CDR3 DNA reads TGTGCCAGCAGTTTTTCCCCTGGGGCGGGGCGGGCTGGCTACACCTTC. Residues: CASSFSPGAGRAGYTF.

This clonotype occurred many times. This CDR3 reads CASSPGHEQYF. The CDR3, as DNA: TGTGCCAGCAGTCCCGGCCACGAGCAGTACTTC. This chain joins TRBV12-3 or TRBV12-4 and TRBJ2-7; no clear D gene. Trimming removed 5 bases at V and 5 bases at J, with 7 bases between. The length of the CDR3 is 11 residues.

V and J are TRBV10-3 and TRBJ2-2; unclear D gene. CDR3 length: 14 amino acids. Between the trimmed V and J ends, which lost 0 bases and 2 bases, there was a span of 4 bases. CDR1 and CDR2 from the germline V gene are ENHRY and SYGVKD. CDR3 DNA: TGTGCCATCAGTGAGTCTAGCAACACCGGGGAGCTGTTTTTT. Its translation is CAISESSNTGELFF.